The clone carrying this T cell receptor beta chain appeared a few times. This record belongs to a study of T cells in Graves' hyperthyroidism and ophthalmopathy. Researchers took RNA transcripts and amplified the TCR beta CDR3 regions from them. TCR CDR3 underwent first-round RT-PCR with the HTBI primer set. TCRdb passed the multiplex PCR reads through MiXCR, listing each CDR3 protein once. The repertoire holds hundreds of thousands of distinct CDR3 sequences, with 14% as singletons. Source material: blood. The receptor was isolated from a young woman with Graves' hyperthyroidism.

CDR3 DNA sequence: TGTGCCAGCAGCCCTAGGGGACAGGGGAATGAAAAACTGTTTTTT. Its translation is CASSPRGQGNEKLFF. This chain connects TRBV5-5 to TRBJ1-4; 10 bases fit TRBD1. CDR1 is SGHKS and CDR2 is YYEKEE in the germline V gene (reference sequence). This CDR3 comprises 15 residues. Trimming cost V 4 bases and J 5 bases; bases outside gene matches: 5.